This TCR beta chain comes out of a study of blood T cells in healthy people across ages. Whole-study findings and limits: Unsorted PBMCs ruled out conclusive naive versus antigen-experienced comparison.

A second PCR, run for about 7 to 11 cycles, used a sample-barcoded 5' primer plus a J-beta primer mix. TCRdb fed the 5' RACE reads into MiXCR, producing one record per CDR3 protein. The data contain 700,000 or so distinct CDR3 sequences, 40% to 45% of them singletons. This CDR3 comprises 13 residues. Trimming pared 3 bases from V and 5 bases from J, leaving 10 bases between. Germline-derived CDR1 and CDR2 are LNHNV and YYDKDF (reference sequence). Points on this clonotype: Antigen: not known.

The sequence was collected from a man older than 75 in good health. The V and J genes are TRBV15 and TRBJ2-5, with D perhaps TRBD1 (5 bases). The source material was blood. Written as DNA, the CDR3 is TGTGCCACCAGCAGCAGGGCCATGGAGACCCAGTACTTC. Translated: CATSSRAMETQYF.